Listed here are 9 T cell receptor beta chains from one sample, sequenced in a study of vaccination and CD4 T cells after COVID-19. The study sequenced cultured CD4+ T cell DNA using the Oncomine TCR Beta short-read assay. One entry per CDR3 protein, called by TCRdb with MiXCR from the PCR reads. This table has almost 15,000 distinct CDR3 sequences, approximately 30% appearing once. Antigens for these TCRs are unknown. Treatment specified: roughly ten-day PBMC culture with coronavirus spike peptide pools or control peptides (ViraFEST assay). Sequenced material: cultured CD4+ T cells from blood. These receptors were collected from a human donor with COVID-19.

There are a few counts of this clonotype. The chain has TRBV14 and TRBJ2-2; D is unresolved. Looked up from germline, CDR1 is SGHDN and CDR2 is FVKESK. V was trimmed by 0 bases and J by 3 bases, leaving 8 bases between them. The CDR3 has 15 residues. The CDR3 coding sequence is TGTGCCAGCAGCCAAGAATTAGGTCACACCGGGGAGCTGTTTTTT. Amino acids: CASSQELGHTGELFF.

The genes are TRBV11-3 and TRBJ2-2; D is undetermined. Trimming left V 5 bases short and J 3 bases short, with 13 bases between. Germline V CDR1 and CDR2: SGHNT, YENEEA. The CDR3 has 15 amino acids. In DNA form, the CDR3 reads TGTGCCAGCAGCCCACTCTCCCTTTACACCGGGGAGCTGTTTTTT. It specifies CASSPLSLYTGELFF. Full variable domain (missing parts from reference TRBV11-3 and TRBJ2-2): EAGVVQSPRYKIIEKKQPVAFWCNPISGHNTLYWYLQNLGQGPELLIRYENEEAVDDSQLPKDRFSAERLKGVDSTLKIQPAELGDSAVYLCASSPLSLYTGELFFGEGSRLTVL.

V gene TRBV2 combines with J gene TRBJ1-2; 7 positions agree with TRBD1. Germline V gene data show CDR1 as SNHLY and CDR2 as FYNNEI. The V gene end was trimmed by 5 bases and the J gene end by 2 bases; junction bases not matched to a gene: 2. CDR3 length: 13 amino acids. CDR3 in amino acids: CASSRQGNYGYTF. The CDR3 nucleotides are TGTGCCAGCAGTCGACAGGGAAACTATGGCTACACCTTC.

The gene calls are TRBV10-3 and TRBJ1-1; 7 positions agree with TRBD1. Unmatched junction bases numbered 8, after V lost 4 bases and J lost 0 bases. In germline, CDR1 is ENHRY, CDR2 SYGVKD. The CDR3 sequence is 16 residues long. CDR3 amino acids: CAISAGQGGMNTEAFF. For the CDR3, the DNA is TGTGCCATCAGTGCGGGCCAGGGGGGTATGAACACTGAAGCTTTCTTT.

This clonotype was counted only a few times. This chain connects TRBV6-1 to TRBJ2-7; D is possibly TRBD2 (5 bases). Trimming removed 7 bases from V and 2 bases from J, with 12 bases in between. The CDR3 contains 13 residues. In germline, CDR1 is MNHNS, CDR2 SASEGT. In DNA form, the CDR3 reads TGTGCCAGCACCCCAAACGGGGCCTACGAGCAGTACTTC. Its protein is CASTPNGAYEQYF.

The genes are TRBV7-9 and TRBJ2-5, with D tentatively TRBD1 (5 bases). The CDR3 length is 13 residues. Germline V gives CDR1 SEHNR, CDR2 FQNEAQ (reference sequence). Trimming pared 1 base from V and 7 bases from J, leaving 10 bases between. The CDR3 region is CASSLEAQGTQYF. Here the CDR3 DNA reads TGTGCCAGCAGCTTAGAGGCCCAGGGGACCCAGTACTTC. Full variable domain (outside the CDR3, taken from reference TRBV7-9 and TRBJ2-5): DTGVSQNPRHKITKRGQNVTFRCDPISEHNRLYWYRQTLGQGPEFLTYFQNEAQLEKSRLLSDRFSAERPKGSFSTLEIQRTEQGDSAMYLCASSLEAQGTQYFGPGTRLLVL.

There are a few counts of this clonotype. The gene calls are TRBV20-1 and TRBJ2-3; possibly TRBD2 for D (6 bases). Germline values: CDR1 DFQATT, CDR2 SNEGSKA (reference sequence). Trimming removed 1 base at V and 4 bases at J, with 12 bases between. The CDR3 runs to 14 residues. In nucleotides, the CDR3 is TGCAGTGCTAGAGCGGGTACGGGAGCAGATACGCAGTATTTT. It translates to CSARAGTGADTQYF.

The rearrangement uses TRBV6-1 and TRBJ1-2; TRBD1 matches 8 bases. From germline, CDR1 is MNHNS and CDR2 SASEGT. J gave up 2 bases and V 6 bases, and 8 bases lay outside the gene matches. This CDR3 comprises 15 residues. In nucleotides, the CDR3 is TGTGCCAGCAGGTCAGGGACAGGTCAAAACTATGGCTACACCTTC. Residues: CASRSGTGQNYGYTF.

The chain recombines TRBV5-1 with TRBJ2-4, with 7 bases lining up with TRBD1. CDR1 is SGHRS, CDR2 YFSETQ, per germline. V shed 6 bases and J 6 bases; nucleotides not matched to a gene: 3. This CDR3 contains 12 residues. The CDR3 protein is CASTDRVNIQYF. CDR3 bases: TGCGCCAGCACTGACAGGGTAAACATTCAGTACTTC.